The text below deals with one T cell receptor beta chain. The table lists this clone with a few counts. The target of this receptor is not known. Base qualities are not at hand, and no much larger clone is one base apart. Each collaborating institution followed its own protocols to collect whole blood in K2EDTA tubes. Collaborator samples were shipped for TCRbeta analysis as frozen whole blood, isolated PBMCs, or DNA extracted from either sample type. Including the terminal cysteine and phenylalanine, the CDR3 comprises 14 residues. Here the CDR3 DNA is all that survives: 42 bases in frame from base 1. For CDR1 and CDR2, the germline V gene (reference sequence) lists GTSNPN and SVGIG. Relative to germline, V is missing 1 base and J is missing 7 bases, with 5 bases of the junction outside any gene match. These data come from a study of blood T cell repertoires in COVID-19 (dated by TCRdb to about 2020). Regarding the complete study: Samples covering the acute and convalescent phases of COVID-19 were provided by collaborators in the United States, Italy and Spain. The prospective study material was composed of cDNA or gDNA derived from T cells, B-cell-depleted T cells, or PBMCs. Subjects who had been exposed to COVID-19, were actively infected with it, or had recovered from it provided the deeply sampled blood TCRbeta repertoires that made up the dataset. The repertoires were released in a freely available public database intended as a resource for research on the immune response to SARS-CoV-2. Samples came from the ongoing ImmuneRACE study (first 160 participants) plus 1,254 subjects from 6 global collaborators. Sample metadata almost always included a de-identified subject ID, COVID-19 status, age in years and sex. Where HLA class I and class II types were available, the types were taken from metadata supplied by the sample provider, not from assay-based typing.

The paper as a whole reports these results and caveats: How much clinical and demographic metadata was included differed by source and by participant, and the metadata was provided uncurated.

The immunoSEQ Assay, a bias-controlled multiplex PCR, was used to amplify TCRbeta CDR3 regions from genomic DNA. The study's own analysis went as follows. The number of nucleated cells in each sample was estimated by amplification of reference gene primers within the assay. To quantify the absolute abundance of each unique TCRbeta CDR3 rearrangement, sequence reads were collapsed and filtered. For each sample, productive Simpson clonality was calculated as the square root of Simpson's diversity index across productive rearrangements. TCRdb carries this immuneACCESS record with in-frame sequences only. Its versions omit some clonotypes, under half of them owing to an unresolved V gene in the studies checked, with the rest unexplained. V and J calls and clone size are copied from that table; D and trimming were computed from the DNA. The sample profile shows about 140,000 clones; roughly 89% of them were found once. 4% to 4.5% of the sample is in the top ten clones.

Material: peripheral blood. This TCR was recovered from a woman aged 40-49 years with acute or convalescent COVID-19. Recombination connected TRBV30 to TRBJ1-4; TRBD1 aligns with 8 central bases. The DNA reads TGTGCCTGGAGTGGGGCAGGGGGCGCTGAAAAACTGTTTTTT. This is translated as CAWSGAGGAEKLFF.